This T cell receptor (beta chain) was recovered during a study of beta chain features in type 1 diabetes. Every bit of the isolated RNA underwent reverse transcription, so sequencing read expressed TCRB transcripts. Only in-frame clones appear in the TCRdb table, and some are missing; sequencing was by immunoSEQ multiplex PCR. In the table there are a few hundred thousand clones, around 10% of which are singletons. One heparinised draw of blood, averaging around 100 mL, came from each donor. For this clone: Its antigen remains unidentified.

Germline CDR1 MNHEY, CDR2 SVGAGI. This CDR3 region has 14 residues. V was clipped by 2 bases and J by 4 bases; unmatched bases: 5. Overall study results and limits: There was a moderate but significant shortening of TCRB CDR3s in all four CD4+ subsets of Type 1 diabetes patients.

The TCR originated in a young man with type 1 diabetes. The gene calls are TRBV6-5 and TRBJ2-7; 7 bases are a match to TRBD1. The sample comprised central memory CD4+ T cells from blood. The CDR3 coding sequence is TGTGCCAGCAGTTACGTCGGGACAGAATACGAGCAGTACTTC. It yields the protein CASSYVGTEYEQYF.